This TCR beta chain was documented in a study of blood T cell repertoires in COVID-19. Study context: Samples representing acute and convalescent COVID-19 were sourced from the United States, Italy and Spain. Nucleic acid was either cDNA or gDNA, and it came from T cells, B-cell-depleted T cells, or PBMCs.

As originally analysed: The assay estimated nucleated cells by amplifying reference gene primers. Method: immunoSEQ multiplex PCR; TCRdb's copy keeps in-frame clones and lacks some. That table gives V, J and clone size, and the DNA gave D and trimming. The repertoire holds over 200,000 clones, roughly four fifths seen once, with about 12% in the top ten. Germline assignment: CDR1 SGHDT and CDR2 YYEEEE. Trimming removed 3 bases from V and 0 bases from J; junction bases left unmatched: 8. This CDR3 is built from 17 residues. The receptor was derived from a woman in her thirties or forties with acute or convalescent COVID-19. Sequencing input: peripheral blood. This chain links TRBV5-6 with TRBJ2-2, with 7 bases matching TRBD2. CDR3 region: CASSSGSGTTNTGELFF. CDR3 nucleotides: TGTGCCAGCAGCTCGGGGTCGGGGACTACGAACACCGGGGAGCTGTTTTTT.